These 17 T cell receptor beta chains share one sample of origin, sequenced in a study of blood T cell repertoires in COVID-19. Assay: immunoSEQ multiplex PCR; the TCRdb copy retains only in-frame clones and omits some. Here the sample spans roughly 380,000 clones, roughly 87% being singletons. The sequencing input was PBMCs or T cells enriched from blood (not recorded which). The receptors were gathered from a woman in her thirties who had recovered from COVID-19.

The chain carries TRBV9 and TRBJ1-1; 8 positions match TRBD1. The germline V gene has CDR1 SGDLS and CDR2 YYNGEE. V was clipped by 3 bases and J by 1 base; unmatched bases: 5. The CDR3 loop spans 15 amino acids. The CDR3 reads CASSARTGKNTEAFF. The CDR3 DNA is TGTGCCAGCAGCGCCAGGACAGGGAAGAACACTGAAGCTTTCTTT. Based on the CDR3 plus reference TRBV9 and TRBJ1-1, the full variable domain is DSGVTQTPKHLITATGQRVTLRCSPRSGDLSVYWYQQSLDQGLQFLIQYYNGEERAKGNILERFSAQQFPDLHSELNLSSLELGDSALYFCASSARTGKNTEAFFGQGTRLTVV.

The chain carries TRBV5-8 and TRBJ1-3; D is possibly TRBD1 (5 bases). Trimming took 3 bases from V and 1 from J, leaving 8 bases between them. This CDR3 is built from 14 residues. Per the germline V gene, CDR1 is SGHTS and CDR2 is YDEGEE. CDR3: CASSWGTSGNTIYF. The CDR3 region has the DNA TGTGCCAGCAGCTGGGGGACTTCTGGAAACACCATATATTTT.

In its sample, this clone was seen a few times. CDR3 nucleotides: TGTGCCAGCAGTTTATCGAACGCCTACAATCAGCCCCAGCATTTT. Translated, it gives CASSLSNAYNQPQHF. The gene calls are TRBV27 and TRBJ1-5; D unclear. V dropped 0 bases and J dropped 3 bases, with 9 bases sitting between them. Germline-derived CDR1 and CDR2 are MNHEY and SMNVEV (reference sequence). The CDR3 runs 15 residues.

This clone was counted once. The CDR3 reads CASSDDRLAKYF. The CDR3 nucleotides read TGTGCCAGCAGCGATGACAGGCTAGCTAAGTACTTC. V and J are TRBV2 and TRBJ2-7; TRBD1 is a possible D gene (6 bases). The germline V gene encodes CDR1 SNHLY and CDR2 FYNNEI. The V gene lost 6 bases and the J gene lost 11 bases, with 17 bases spanning the gap. The CDR3 is 12 residues long.

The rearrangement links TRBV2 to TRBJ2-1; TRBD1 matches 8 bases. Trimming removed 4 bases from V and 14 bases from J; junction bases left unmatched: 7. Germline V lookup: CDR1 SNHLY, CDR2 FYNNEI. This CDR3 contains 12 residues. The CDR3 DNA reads TGTGCCAGCAGTGCCTTAGGACAGGGTGAGTTCTTC. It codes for CASSALGQGEFF.

CDR3 DNA sequence: TGCGCCAGCAGCTTGAAGGCGGGACAGGACACAGATACGCAGTATTTT. Its protein is CASSLKAGQDTDTQYF. The rearrangement uses TRBV5-1 and TRBJ2-3, with 8 bases identical to TRBD1. V shed 1 base and J 2 bases; nucleotides not matched to a gene: 6. The germline V gene has CDR1 SGHRS and CDR2 YFSETQ. This CDR3 comprises 16 residues.

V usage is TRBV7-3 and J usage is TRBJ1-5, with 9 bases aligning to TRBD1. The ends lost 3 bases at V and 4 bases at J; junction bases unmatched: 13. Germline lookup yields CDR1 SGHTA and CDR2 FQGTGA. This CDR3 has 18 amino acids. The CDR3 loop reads CASSLGYRGLIRNQPQHF. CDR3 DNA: TGTGCCAGCAGCTTGGGTTACAGGGGGCTTATTAGAAATCAGCCCCAGCATTTT.

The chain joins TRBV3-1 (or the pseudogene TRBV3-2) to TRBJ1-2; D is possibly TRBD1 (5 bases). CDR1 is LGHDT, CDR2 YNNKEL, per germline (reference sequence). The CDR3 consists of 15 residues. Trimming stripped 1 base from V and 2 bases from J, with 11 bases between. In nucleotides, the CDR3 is TGTGCCAGCAGCCAAGGGCCAGGGCGAAACTATGGCTACACCTTC. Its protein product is CASSQGPGRNYGYTF.

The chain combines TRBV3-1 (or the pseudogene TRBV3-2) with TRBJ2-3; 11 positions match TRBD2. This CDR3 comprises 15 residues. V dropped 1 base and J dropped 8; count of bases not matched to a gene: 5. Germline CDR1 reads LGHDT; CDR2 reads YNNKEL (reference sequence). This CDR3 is CASSQALAGDITQYF. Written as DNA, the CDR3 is TGTGCCAGCAGCCAAGCACTAGCGGGAGATATTACGCAGTATTTT.

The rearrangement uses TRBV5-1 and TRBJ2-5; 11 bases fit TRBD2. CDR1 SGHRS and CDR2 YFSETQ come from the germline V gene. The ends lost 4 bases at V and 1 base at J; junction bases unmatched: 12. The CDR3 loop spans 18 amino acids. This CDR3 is CASSPGTSGYLFQETQYF. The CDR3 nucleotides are TGCGCCAGCAGCCCAGGGACTAGCGGATATCTCTTCCAAGAGACCCAGTACTTC.

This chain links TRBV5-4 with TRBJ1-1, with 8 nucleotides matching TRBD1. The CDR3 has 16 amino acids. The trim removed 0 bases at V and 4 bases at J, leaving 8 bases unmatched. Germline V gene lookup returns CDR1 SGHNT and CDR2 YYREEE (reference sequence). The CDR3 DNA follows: TGTGCCAGCAGCTTGGGGACAGGGTTGCGGGGCACTGAAGCTTTCTTT. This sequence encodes CASSLGTGLRGTEAFF.

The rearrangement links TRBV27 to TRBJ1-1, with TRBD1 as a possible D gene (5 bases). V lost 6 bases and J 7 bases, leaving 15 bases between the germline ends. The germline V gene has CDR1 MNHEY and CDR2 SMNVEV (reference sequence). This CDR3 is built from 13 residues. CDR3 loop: CASSYTRGNEAFF. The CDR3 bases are TGTGCCAGCAGCTACACTCGGGGGAATGAAGCTTTCTTT.

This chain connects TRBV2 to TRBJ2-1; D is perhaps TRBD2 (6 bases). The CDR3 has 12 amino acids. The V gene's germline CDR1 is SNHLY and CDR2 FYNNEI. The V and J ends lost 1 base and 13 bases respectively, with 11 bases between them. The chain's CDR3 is CASSEERAAQFF. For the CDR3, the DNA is TGTGCCAGCAGTGAAGAGCGGGCCGCTCAGTTCTTC.

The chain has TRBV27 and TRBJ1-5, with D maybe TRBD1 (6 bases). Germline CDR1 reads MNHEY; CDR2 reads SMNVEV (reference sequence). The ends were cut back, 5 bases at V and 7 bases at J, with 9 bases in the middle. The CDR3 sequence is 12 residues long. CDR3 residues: CASSPTGQPQHF. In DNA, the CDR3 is TGTGCCAGCAGTCCTACAGGGCAGCCCCAGCATTTT.

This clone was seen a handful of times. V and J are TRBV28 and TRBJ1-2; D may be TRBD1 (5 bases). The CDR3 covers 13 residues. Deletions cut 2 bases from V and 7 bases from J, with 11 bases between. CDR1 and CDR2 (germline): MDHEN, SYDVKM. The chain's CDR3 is CASSLGTTGGYTF. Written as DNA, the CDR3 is TGTGCCAGCAGTTTAGGGACTACCGGTGGCTACACCTTC.

The CDR3 loop reads CASSWTLALDEQYF. CDR3 sequence (DNA): TGTGCCAGCAGCTGGACTTTAGCGCTTGACGAGCAGTACTTC. The V call is TRBV7-8, the J call TRBJ2-7, with D perhaps matching TRBD2 (5 bases). The germline V gene has CDR1 SGHVS and CDR2 FQNEAQ. V was clipped by 4 bases and J by 5 bases, with 15 bases between them. The CDR3 loop spans 14 amino acids.

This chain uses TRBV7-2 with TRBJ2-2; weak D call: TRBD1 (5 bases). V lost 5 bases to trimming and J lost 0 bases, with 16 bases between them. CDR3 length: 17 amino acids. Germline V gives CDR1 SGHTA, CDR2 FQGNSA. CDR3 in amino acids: CASSLDWGLPNTGELFF. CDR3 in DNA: TGTGCCAGCAGCCTTGATTGGGGCCTACCGAACACCGGGGAGCTGTTTTTT.